The sequence of this TCR beta chain was determined in a study of Ad26.COV2.S vaccination and SARS-CoV-2 variants. Sequencing used immunoSEQ multiplex PCR; TCRdb keeps in-frame clones, though not all of them. The table lists 350,000 to 500,000 clones, about 90% of them singletons. Treatment defined: roughly 18 received Ad26.COV2.S at low or high dose, single or two shots; about five received placebo; per-sample allocation not given. The samples date from day 63 after the first vaccine or placebo injection. This CDR3 spans 12 amino acids. CDR1 and CDR2 from the germline V gene are LNHDA and SQIVND (reference sequence). Trimming took 6 bases from V and 7 from J; bases not matched to a gene: 4.

Specimen: peripheral blood, collected in a trial of Ad26.COV2.S vaccine versus placebo. The V gene is TRBV19, the J gene TRBJ1-2; 8 nucleotides match TRBD1. This TCR derives from a person aged 18-65 years who received the Ad26.COV2.S COVID-19 vaccine or a placebo. The CDR3, as DNA: TGTGCCAGTAGCCTCAGGGGGCTTGGCTACACCTTC. Translation: CASSLRGLGYTF.